Listed below are T cell receptor beta chains from one sample, sequenced in a study of tumor T cells in aggressive B-cell lymphoma. Generated by immunoSEQ multiplex PCR, the TCRdb table keeps only in-frame clones and is missing some. The table includes 650 to 800 clones, 80% to 95% detected once. Material: tumor tissue. The origin of the receptors is an adult with diffuse large B cell lymphoma. Each CDR3 is given with its conserved first and last residue. D genes are given only for firm matches. Size values are once, few and many counts, or a class for expanded clones, and some rows have none.

CDR3	DNA	length	D	V	J	size
CASMGGRAHNSPLHF	TGTGCCAGCATGGGCGGCAGGGCTCATAATTCACCCCTCCACTTT	15	NA	TRBV2	TRBJ1-6	NA
CASSFTENTEAFF	TGCGCCAGCAGCTTCACAGAGAACACTGAAGCTTTCTTT	13	NA	TRBV5-1	TRBJ1-1	NA
CASSPTWTGNSYEQYF	TGTGCCAGCTCACCGACATGGACAGGAAATTCCTACGAGCAGTACTTC	16	TRBD1	TRBV18	TRBJ2-7	NA
CASSLGDSNNSPLHF	TGTGCCAGCAGCTTAGGGGACAGCAATAATTCACCCCTCCACTTT	15	TRBD1	TRBV7-6	TRBJ1-6	NA
CASSLVVQARNEQFF	TGTGCCAGCAGCTTAGTCGTACAGGCTAGGAATGAGCAGTTCTTC	15	NA	TRBV7-2	TRBJ2-1	NA
CASSRWQNYGYTF	TGTGCCAGCAGCCGCTGGCAGAACTATGGCTACACCTTC	13	NA	TRBV9	TRBJ1-2	NA
CAWSALPSAQYF	TGTGCCTGGAGTGCCTTGCCTAGTGCCCAGTACTTC	12	NA	TRBV30	TRBJ2-5	NA
CASSYQGWTEAFF	TGTGCCAGCAGTTACCAGGGGTGGACTGAAGCTTTCTTT	13	NA	TRBV6-5	TRBJ1-1	NA
CASSLEAGTEAFF	TGTGCCAGCAGCTTAGAGGCGGGCACTGAAGCTTTCTTT	13	NA	TRBV7-9	TRBJ1-1	NA
CASSIDRGETQYF	TGTGCCAGCAGCATAGACAGGGGGGAGACCCAGTACTTC	13	TRBD1	TRBV27	TRBJ2-5	few
CAWGGHSGANVLTF	TGTGCCTGGGGCGGCCACTCTGGGGCCAACGTCCTGACTTTC	14	NA	TRBV30	TRBJ2-6	NA
CASSLWGTSGRVGPSTDTQYF	TGTGCCAGCAGTTTATGGGGGACTAGCGGGAGGGTGGGGCCTAGCACAGATACGCAGTATTTT	21	TRBD2	TRBV27	TRBJ2-3	NA
CASGLSGGYQAFF	TGTGCTAGTGGACTGTCCGGGGGGTACCAAGCTTTCTTT	13	NA	TRBV12-5	TRBJ1-1	NA
CASSPRQLGSFF	TGTGCCAGCAGCCCGAGACAGTTAGGGTCTTTCTTT	12	NA	TRBV7-2	TRBJ1-1	NA
CASSAGWSLNIQYF	TGTGCCAGCAGCGCCGGTTGGTCATTAAACATTCAGTACTTC	14	NA	TRBV13	TRBJ2-4	once
CASTSQPTVYNEQFF	TGTGCCAGTACGTCCCAGCCCACAGTCTACAATGAGCAGTTCTTC	15	NA	TRBV19	TRBJ2-1	NA
CASRSGTGGNQPQHF	TGCGCCAGCAGGTCCGGCACAGGAGGCAATCAGCCCCAGCATTTT	15	NA	TRBV5-1	TRBJ1-5	NA
CASSWTGGSNQPQHF	TGTGCCAGCAGCTGGACAGGGGGTAGCAATCAGCCCCAGCATTTT	15	TRBD1	TRBV5-6	TRBJ1-5	few
CASSEEGNTEAFF	TGTGCCAGCAGTGAGGAGGGGAACACTGAAGCTTTCTTT	13	NA	TRBV2	TRBJ1-1	NA
CASSARTSGGAGTGELFF	TGTGCCAGCAGCGCGAGGACTAGCGGGGGGGCGGGCACCGGGGAGCTGTTTTTT	18	TRBD2	TRBV9	TRBJ2-2	NA
CASSMNTNTEAFF	TGTGCCTCCTCAATGAACACGAACACTGAAGCTTTCTTT	13	NA	TRBV30	TRBJ1-1	once
CASSPLLPRAEAFF	TGTGCCAGCAGTCCTTTATTGCCCAGGGCCGAAGCTTTCTTT	14	NA	TRBV27	TRBJ1-1	NA
CASSDPGLSYEQYF	TGTGCCAGTAGTGATCCGGGACTGTCCTACGAGCAGTACTTC	14	NA	TRBV19	TRBJ2-7	NA